One sample yielded the 20 T cell receptor beta chains listed below, sequenced in a study of blood T cell repertoires in COVID-19. Using immunoSEQ multiplex PCR, the repertoire was profiled, and TCRdb retains in-frame clones only, with some absent. This table holds under 140,000 clones, approximately 85% found once. Sequencing was done on a sample of peripheral blood. These receptors came from a woman between 55 and 75 years old with acute or convalescent COVID-19.

The chain uses TRBV19 and TRBJ1-5; TRBD1 aligns across 7 bases. Germline loops: CDR1 LNHDA, CDR2 SQIVND (reference sequence). V lost 3 bases to trimming and J lost 5 bases; unmatched junction nucleotides: 10. The length of the CDR3 is 16 residues. The CDR3 DNA sequence: TGTGCCAGTAGTATTATCGGGGCAGGGGGGCATCAGCCCCAGCATTTT. It is translated as CASSIIGAGGHQPQHF.

The chain joins TRBV11-3 to TRBJ1-1, with D possibly matching TRBD1 (5 bases). Germline lookup yields CDR1 SGHNT and CDR2 YENEEA. Trimming cost V 1 base and J 3 bases, with 12 bases left between them. This CDR3 contains 15 residues. As DNA, the CDR3 is TGTGCCAGCAGCTTAGTTGGGACTGGTTACACTGAAGCTTTCTTT. It specifies CASSLVGTGYTEAFF. Supplemented by reference TRBV11-3 and TRBJ1-1, the full variable domain reads EAGVVQSPRYKIIEKKQPVAFWCNPISGHNTLYWYLQNLGQGPELLIRYENEEAVDDSQLPKDRFSAERLKGVDSTLKIQPAELGDSAVYLCASSLVGTGYTEAFFGQGTRLTVV.

This rearrangement joins TRBV7-8 to TRBJ1-1; no firm D call. Germline CDR1 reads SGHVS; CDR2 reads FQNEAQ. Trimming cost V 3 bases and J 3 bases, with 8 bases left between them. This CDR3 has 13 amino acids. CDR3 DNA: TGTGCCAGCAGCTTTTACAGCCACACTGAAGCTTTCTTT. Translation: CASSFYSHTEAFF.

The rearrangement uses TRBV19 and TRBJ1-6, with 9 bases aligning to TRBD1. The germline CDR1 and CDR2 sequences are LNHDA and SQIVND (reference sequence). With V trimmed by 3 bases and J by 4 bases, 1 base remained unmatched. The CDR3 consists of 15 residues. The CDR3 region has the DNA TGTGCCAGTAGTATTGGGACAGGGTATAATTCACCCCTCCACTTT. This sequence encodes CASSIGTGYNSPLHF.

The genes are TRBV2 and TRBJ1-4; D call uncertain. Germline loops: CDR1 SNHLY, CDR2 FYNNEI. Trimming shortened V by 5 bases and J by 8 bases, and 18 bases separated the two germline ends. CDR3 length: 15 residues. The CDR3 reads CASSPRLLPSEKLFF. CDR3 nucleotides: TGTGCCAGCAGTCCCAGACTTTTGCCGTCCGAAAAACTGTTTTTT.

This clone has only a few counts. The gene calls are TRBV28 and TRBJ1-6; D might be TRBD1 (6 bases). The germline V gene encodes CDR1 MDHEN and CDR2 SYDVKM. Deletions cut 3 bases from V and 4 bases from J, with 10 bases between. There are 15 residues in the CDR3. CDR3 amino acids: CASSFDRLYNSPLHF. CDR3 in DNA: TGTGCCAGCAGTTTTGACAGGTTATATAATTCACCCCTCCACTTT.

The chain employs TRBV4-3 and TRBJ1-1, with 12 bases matching TRBD1. CDR3 size: 16 residues. Germline CDR1 is LGHNA and CDR2 is YSLEER. V lost 4 bases and J lost 1; bases outside the gene matches: 4. CDR3 amino acids: CASSPGTGGRNTEAFF. CDR3 nucleotide sequence: TGCGCCAGCAGCCCCGGGACAGGGGGCAGGAACACTGAAGCTTTCTTT.

The chain employs TRBV4-3 and TRBJ1-6, with 7 bases matching TRBD1. There are 14 residues in the CDR3. CDR1 is LGHNA and CDR2 is YSLEER in the germline V gene. V lost 8 bases, J lost 6 bases, and 7 bases stayed unmatched. Here the CDR3 reads CASGYRGTNSPLHF. The CDR3 DNA reads as TGCGCCAGCGGATACAGGGGCACTAATTCACCCCTCCACTTT.

CDR3 loop: CASSQETWMGEKQYF. The DNA for the CDR3 is TGCGCCAGCAGCCAAGAAACATGGATGGGAGAGAAGCAGTACTTC. The rearrangement links TRBV4-3 to TRBJ2-7; possibly TRBD2 for D (5 bases). This CDR3 region has 15 residues. The V gene's germline CDR1 is LGHNA and CDR2 YSLEER. V was pared by 0 bases and J by 8 bases, with 17 bases between.

This clone was recorded a few times. V usage is TRBV29-1 and J usage is TRBJ1-2; 7 bases fit TRBD1. The length of the CDR3 is 12 residues. Losses at the gene ends were 5 bases for V and 2 bases for J; bases not matched to a gene: 2. Per germline, CDR1 SQVTM and CDR2 ANQGSEA. As DNA, the CDR3 is TGCAGCGTTAAGGGACAGAACTATGGCTACACCTTC. This gives the protein CSVKGQNYGYTF.

This chain joins TRBV4-3 and TRBJ1-1; 8 nucleotides agree with TRBD1. The V and J ends lost 0 bases and 11 bases, in that order; junction bases with no gene match: 5. The CDR3 covers 13 residues. Germline assignment: CDR1 LGHNA and CDR2 YSLEER. The CDR3 DNA reads TGCGCCAGCAGCCAAGACAGGGGGCGCTTGGCTTTCTTT. It is translated as CASSQDRGRLAFF.

The chain is built from TRBV4-2 and TRBJ1-2, with D hard to call. Trimming stripped 2 bases from V and 2 bases from J, with 15 bases between. The CDR3 runs 16 residues. Looked up from germline, CDR1 is LGHNA and CDR2 is YNFKEQ. CDR3 nucleotide sequence: TGTGCCAGCAGCCAAATTCCGCCAACTCTAAACTATGGCTACACCTTC. Translating gives CASSQIPPTLNYGYTF.

This clone appeared a single time. The rearrangement joins TRBV5-1 to TRBJ2-2, with TRBD1 matching over 9 bases. Per the germline V gene, CDR1 is SGHRS and CDR2 is YFSETQ. The CDR3 totals 14 residues. V lost 10 bases to trimming and J lost 5 bases; unmatched junction nucleotides: 9. The CDR3 coding sequence is TGCGCCGTGGCACAGGGGGCAATGACCGGGGAGCTGTTTTTT. Amino acid sequence: CAVAQGAMTGELFF.

The chain recombines TRBV28 with TRBJ2-7; 8 nucleotides match TRBD1. J was trimmed by 5 bases and V by 6 bases; bases with no gene match: 3. Germline V lookup: CDR1 MDHEN, CDR2 SYDVKM. There are 12 residues in the CDR3. This CDR3 reads CASRDRVDEQYF. CDR3 nucleotides: TGTGCCAGCAGGGACAGGGTGGACGAGCAGTACTTC.

The chain joins TRBV5-6 to TRBJ1-3, with D possibly TRBD1 on 6 matching bases. The V gene lost 1 base and the J gene lost 3 bases, with 14 bases spanning the gap. CDR1 SGHDT and CDR2 YYEEEE come from the germline V gene. The CDR3 has 16 residues. The CDR3 DNA reads as TGTGCCAGCAGCTTGCGGACAGACTATAGTGGAAACACCATATATTTT. Translation: CASSLRTDYSGNTIYF.

In nucleotides, the CDR3 is TGTGCCAGCAGCTTAGGGGGCAACTGGGCGAACTACGAGCAGTACTTC. Translation gives CASSLGGNWANYEQYF. This sequence joins TRBV7-9 and TRBJ2-7; tentatively, D is TRBD1 (5 bases). Trimming took off 1 base at V and 3 bases at J, with 16 bases between the two ends. CDR3 length: 16 amino acids. Per germline, CDR1 SEHNR and CDR2 FQNEAQ (reference sequence). Based on the CDR3 plus reference TRBV7-9 and TRBJ2-7, the full variable domain is DTGVSQNPRHKITKRGQNVTFRCDPISEHNRLYWYRQTLGQGPEFLTYFQNEAQLEKSRLLSDRFSAERPKGSFSTLEIQRTEQGDSAMYLCASSLGGNWANYEQYFGPGTRLTVT.

The J gene is TRBJ1-2, the V gene TRBV28, with 9 bases identical to TRBD1. V was pared by 2 bases and J by 7 bases, with 8 bases of the junction left unmatched. Looked up from germline, CDR1 is MDHEN and CDR2 is SYDVKM. The CDR3 totals 15 residues. As DNA, the CDR3 is TGTGCCAGCAGTTTACCCGTGGGGACAGGGTTTGGCTACACCTTC. This encodes CASSLPVGTGFGYTF.

This clone occurred once. The chain joins TRBV3-1 (or the pseudogene TRBV3-2) to TRBJ1-6, with D uncertain. V was pared by 3 bases and J by 8 bases, with 11 bases between. The CDR3 has 14 residues. The germline V gene encodes CDR1 LGHDT and CDR2 YNNKEL (reference sequence). CDR3: CASSQGSTDSPLHF. For the CDR3, the DNA is TGTGCCAGCAGCCAGGGCAGCACAGATTCACCCCTCCACTTT.

This clone was observed a single time. V and J are TRBV5-5 and TRBJ2-1, with D possibly being TRBD1 (7 bases). The CDR3 runs to 16 residues. Germline V gene lookup returns CDR1 SGHKS and CDR2 YYEKEE (reference sequence). V lost 0 bases and J lost 6, with 16 bases in between. The CDR3 spells CASSLVRHRGGNEQFF. CDR3 coding DNA: TGTGCCAGCAGCTTGGTTAGGCACAGGGGAGGCAATGAGCAGTTCTTC.

The chain uses TRBV29-1 and TRBJ1-2; D is unclear. The germline V gene encodes CDR1 SQVTM and CDR2 ANQGSEA. The CDR3 totals 12 residues. V lost 4 bases, J lost 8 bases, and 14 bases lay in between. The CDR3 loop reads CSVAREGWGYTF. DNA for the CDR3: TGCAGCGTTGCCCGGGAGGGCTGGGGCTACACCTTC.